This T cell receptor beta chain was observed in a study of T-cell reconstitution after alpha-beta-depleted transplantation in children. The CDR3 is made up of 15 amino acids. V lost 4 bases to trimming and J lost 7 bases; unmatched junction nucleotides: 11. Study-wide results and caveats: The study reportedly traced alpha-beta T cells about two months after transplant to several hundred expanded graft clones. The authors attributed T-cell counts and diversity one year after transplant mostly to newly produced T cells.

On this clonotype itself: The target antigen is unknown.

Unique molecular identifiers tagged the TCRbeta library. MiXCR, applied by TCRdb to the PCR reads, yields one record per CDR3 protein. Among 90,000 to 150,000 distinct CDR3 sequences, around 23% were seen once, and the ten largest hold approximately 10%. This TCR derives from a male patient between 2 and 15 years old who had a stem cell transplant for chronic granulomatous disease, so the T cells may come from the graft donor. Sample: PBMCs, mostly from graft donor cells, taken 180 days after TCRalphabeta/CD19-depleted stem cell transplant. The chain uses TRBV12-3 or TRBV12-4 and TRBJ2-5, with 8 bases aligning to TRBD1. DNA of the CDR3: TGTGCCAGCAGTTCGGGACAGGAAGGGTTTGCGACCCAGTACTTC. Translating it yields CASSSGQEGFATQYF.